The source of this T cell receptor beta chain is a study of shared clonotypes between healthy human individuals. At the level of the study: For every donor, three CD4 naive, three CD4 memory, two CD8 naive and one CD8 memory plates were used.

The repertoire was sequenced with immunoSEQ multiplex PCR; TCRdb's copy has only in-frame clones and lacks some. The profile shows some 2,400,000 clones, approximately 96% of them singletons. For this clone: Its antigen is as yet unknown.

Study conclusions and caveats: What limited the represented genetic and exposure-history diversity was the small number of donors. Rarefaction indicated that sorted-subset sequencing remained incomplete although depth was large.

The sequence was obtained from a man between 18 and 35 years old in good health. Sequenced material: naive CD4+ T cells sorted from blood. Documented subset: CD45RA+ positively selected.

As DNA, the CDR3 is TGTGCCATCAGTGACACTAGCGGGGACGGGGGCACAGATACGCAGTATTTT. Protein: CAISDTSGDGGTDTQYF. The chain couples TRBV10-3 to TRBJ2-3; 10 nucleotides agree with TRBD2. The CDR3 contains 17 residues. Unmatched junction bases numbered 7, after V lost 3 bases and J lost 1 base. Germline V gene sequence: CDR1 ENHRY, CDR2 SYGVKD.